The present entry profiles one T cell receptor beta chain with its context. Its antigen is undetermined. The data stem from a study of T cells after yellow fever vaccination. In the study overall: Those fractions that held only low numbers of cells were prepared using the SMART-Seq v4 Ultra Low Input RNA kit.

TCRdb processed the 5' RACE reads anew with MiXCR; each CDR3 protein has one entry. The sample yields 95,000 to 150,000 distinct CDR3 sequences, about 8.4% seen once. The germline CDR1 and CDR2 sequences are SQVTM and ANQGSEA. The junction had 9 bases not matched to a gene; V was cut back by 7 bases and J by 1 base. The CDR3 extends over 14 amino acids. General observations from the study: A weaker but faster secondary response was observed, peaking on day 5 versus 15. Re-detected after boosting: most primary clones, 96% of CD4 and about 85% of CD8. Contaminants from the bulk population, in the form of abundant clonotypes, could be found in FACS-sorted repertoires.

This chain links TRBV29-1 with TRBJ1-1; TRBD1 matches at 7 bases. The sequencing here drew on CD8+ T cells sorted from PBMCs, taken on the day of the yellow fever booster vaccination. This receptor was obtained from a man younger than 30 who received the YFV17D yellow fever vaccine. The CDR3 sequence is CSAPRGGGNTEAFF. In DNA form, the CDR3 reads TGCAGCGCCCCACGAGGGGGCGGGAACACTGAAGCTTTCTTT. Combining the CDR3 with reference TRBV29-1 and TRBJ1-1 gives the whole variable domain SAVISQKPSRDICQRGTSLTIQCQVDSQVTMMFWYRQQPGQSLTLIATANQGSEATYESGFVIDKFPISRPNLTFSTLTVSNMSPEDSSIYLCSAPRGGGNTEAFFGQGTRLTVV.